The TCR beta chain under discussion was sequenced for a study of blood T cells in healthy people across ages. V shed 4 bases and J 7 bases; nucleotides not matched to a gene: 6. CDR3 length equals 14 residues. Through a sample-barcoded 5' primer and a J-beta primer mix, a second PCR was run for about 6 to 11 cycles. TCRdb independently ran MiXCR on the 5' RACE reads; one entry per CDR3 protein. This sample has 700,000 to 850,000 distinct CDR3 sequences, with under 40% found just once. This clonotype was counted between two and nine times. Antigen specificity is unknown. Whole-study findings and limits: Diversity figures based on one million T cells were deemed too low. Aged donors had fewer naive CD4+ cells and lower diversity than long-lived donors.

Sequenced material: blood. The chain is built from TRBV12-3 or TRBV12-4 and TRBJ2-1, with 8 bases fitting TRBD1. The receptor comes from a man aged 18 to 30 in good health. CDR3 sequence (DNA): TGTGCCAGCAGTTCGGTGGACAGGGTTAATGAGCAGTTCTTC. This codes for CASSSVDRVNEQFF.